The 18 T cell receptor beta chains listed next were all sequenced from one sample in a study of shared clonotypes between healthy human individuals. The data were produced by immunoSEQ multiplex PCR, yet TCRdb's version contains in-frame clones alone and is incomplete. This table holds roughly 2,000,000 clones, 93% found once. Naive CD8 cells, CD45RO-negative and positively selected for CCR7, excluded terminally differentiated effector memory CD45RA+ cells. The sample taken for sequencing was naive CD8+ T cells from PBMCs. These receptors were collected from a man aged 18-30 years in good health. Some clones in this sample may be carry-over from other donors' samples.

On this clone itself: At the DNA level, this CDR3 is encoded by other sequences in the same sample as well. The chain carries TRBV7-9 and TRBJ1-2; D is unresolved. Germline CDR1 is SEHNR and CDR2 is FQNEAQ (reference sequence). The CDR3 totals 15 residues. V dropped 5 bases and J dropped 1 base, with 14 bases sitting between them. DNA for the CDR3: TGTGCCAGCAGCCAAGTTGGCACGGATAACTATGGCTACACCTTC. Translating it yields CASSQVGTDNYGYTF.

The chain has TRBV7-4 and TRBJ1-5; no clear D gene. The CDR3 runs 15 residues. Between the trimmed V and J ends, which lost 9 bases and 4 bases, there was a span of 19 bases. The germline CDR1 and CDR2 sequences are SGHVT and SQSDAQ. The CDR3 nucleotides are TGTGCCAGTCCACCGAGGAGGGAGGGTAATCAGCCCCAGCATTTT. It specifies CASPPRREGNQPQHF.

The V gene is TRBV27, the J gene TRBJ2-7, with D perhaps TRBD1 or TRBD2 (6 bases each). Germline assignment: CDR1 MNHEY and CDR2 SMNVEV (reference sequence). V shed 9 bases and J shed 4 bases, with 22 bases lying between them. The CDR3 has 15 amino acids. The CDR3 sequence is CASGGVGTGTYEQYF. As DNA, the CDR3 is TGTGCCAGTGGGGGCGTCGGGACTGGAACTTACGAGCAGTACTTC.

The chain recombines TRBV21-1 with TRBJ2-3; no check of the table's D call, TRBD2, against the DNA was made. TRBV21-1 corresponds to a pseudogene. The length of the CDR3 is 16 residues. CDR3 nucleotide sequence: TGTGCCAGCAGCAAAGAAGGAATAGCTCGCCTCGATACGCAGTATTTT. Protein: CASSKEGIARLDTQYF.

The chain is built from TRBV19 and TRBJ2-3, with D tentatively TRBD1 or TRBD2 (5 bases each). Germline V lookup: CDR1 LNHDA, CDR2 SQIVND (reference sequence). Between the trimmed V and J ends, which lost 6 bases and 2 bases, there was a span of 12 bases. This CDR3 spans 14 amino acids. The CDR3 bases are TGTGCCAGTAGCCACGGGACGAACACAGATACGCAGTATTTT. Translation: CASSHGTNTDTQYF.

With respect to this clone: Other DNA sequences in the same sample also yield this CDR3. This rearrangement joins TRBV5-6 to TRBJ1-5; TRBD1 matches at 7 bases. V shed 0 bases and J 4 bases; nucleotides not matched to a gene: 1. Germline V CDR1 and CDR2: SGHDT, YYEEEE. This CDR3 has 14 amino acids. The CDR3 loop is CASSLGTGNQPQHF. DNA for the CDR3: TGTGCCAGCAGCTTGGGGACAGGTAATCAGCCCCAGCATTTT.

V usage is TRBV6-5 and J usage is TRBJ2-3, with D possibly being TRBD1 (5 bases). CDR1 is MNHEY and CDR2 is SVGAGI in the germline V gene. V lost 2 bases and J 0 bases, leaving 9 bases between the germline ends. The CDR3 runs 15 residues. CDR3 nucleotides: TGTGCCAGCAGTTACGGGGCAGCTAGCACAGATACGCAGTATTTT. Its translation: CASSYGAASTDTQYF.

The chain employs TRBV5-1 and TRBJ2-7, with 9 bases lining up with TRBD1. This CDR3 region has 15 residues. Germline CDR1 SGHRS, CDR2 YFSETQ. Unmatched junction bases numbered 10, after V lost 4 bases and J lost 5 bases. The CDR3 protein is CASSPVQGALDEQYF. In DNA form, the CDR3 reads TGCGCCAGCAGCCCAGTACAGGGGGCTCTCGACGAGCAGTACTTC.

The J gene is TRBJ2-6, the V gene TRBV27; tentative D call: TRBD1 (7 bases). The germline V gene has CDR1 MNHEY and CDR2 SMNVEV (reference sequence). With 7 bases removed from V and 4 bases from J, the gap between germline ends came to 14 bases. The CDR3 has 15 amino acids. Written as DNA, the CDR3 is TGTGCCAGCACCGCAGGGGGGCCCGGGGCCAACGTCCTGACTTTC. It specifies CASTAGGPGANVLTF.

The chain is built from TRBV7-9 and TRBJ2-5, with D maybe TRBD1 (6 bases). The V and J ends lost 4 bases and 5 bases respectively, with 11 bases between them. Germline CDR1 and CDR2: SEHNR and FQNEAQ (reference sequence). The CDR3 is made up of 13 amino acids. CDR3 bases: TGTGCCAGCAGCTCAGCCAGGGGTGAGACCCAGTACTTC. It encodes CASSSARGETQYF.

The table lists this clone with a count of one. The rearrangement links TRBV27 to TRBJ1-5; possible D gene TRBD1, 6 bases. The CDR3 loop spans 15 amino acids. V dropped 6 bases and J dropped 4 bases, with 16 bases sitting between them. Germline-derived CDR1 and CDR2 are MNHEY and SMNVEV (reference sequence). CDR3 in amino acids: CASRSLLGANQPQHF. The CDR3 DNA follows: TGTGCCAGCAGATCCCTTTTGGGGGCTAATCAGCCCCAGCATTTT.

V gene TRBV10-3 combines with J gene TRBJ2-7; TRBD2 aligns across 10 bases. Per the germline V gene, CDR1 is ENHRY and CDR2 is SYGVKD. The CDR3 spans 17 residues. With V trimmed by 0 bases and J by 6 bases, 11 bases remained unmatched. This CDR3 is CAISESFSSGSDGEQYF. Written as DNA, the CDR3 is TGTGCCATCAGTGAGTCGTTTTCTAGCGGGAGTGACGGCGAGCAGTACTTC.

This sequence joins TRBV7-9 and TRBJ2-7; TRBD1 aligns across 9 bases. The CDR3 contains 17 residues. Trimming cost V 5 bases and J 2 bases; bases outside gene matches: 13. The germline V gene encodes CDR1 SEHNR and CDR2 FQNEAQ (reference sequence). The CDR3 bases are TGTGCCAGCAGCGCAAGCTTGGGACAGGGCTCCCCCTACGAGCAGTACTTC. It is translated as CASSASLGQGSPYEQYF.

The V gene is TRBV2, the J gene TRBJ1-1, with D possibly being TRBD1 (6 bases). The length of the CDR3 is 15 residues. From germline, CDR1 is SNHLY and CDR2 FYNNEI. Trimming removed 6 bases from V and 0 bases from J, with 14 bases in between. The CDR3 here is CASRTGRDLNTEAFF. Written as DNA, the CDR3 is TGTGCCAGCAGGACAGGTCGAGATTTGAACACTGAAGCTTTCTTT.

This chain joins TRBV28 and TRBJ1-1; TRBD1 is a possible D gene (5 bases). This CDR3 region has 14 residues. V was clipped by 6 bases and J by 0 bases, with 11 bases between them. The germline CDR1 and CDR2 sequences are MDHEN and SYDVKM. CDR3 protein: CASSWKGMNTEAFF. CDR3 bases: TGTGCCAGCAGCTGGAAGGGGATGAACACTGAAGCTTTCTTT.

This clone was counted once. The gene calls are TRBV27 and TRBJ2-7; no firm D call. The germline V gene encodes CDR1 MNHEY and CDR2 SMNVEV (reference sequence). V was cut by 2 bases and J by 4 bases, with 15 bases left in between. The CDR3 contains 15 residues. Written as DNA, the CDR3 is TGTGCCAGCAGTTTACTAGGTAGTGGGATGTACGAGCAGTACTTC. Protein product: CASSLLGSGMYEQYF.

V usage is TRBV19 and J usage is TRBJ2-5; unclear D gene. The CDR3 totals 14 residues. V was cut by 2 bases and J by 2 bases, with 9 bases left in between. Germline V gene sequence: CDR1 LNHDA, CDR2 SQIVND (reference sequence). In DNA, the CDR3 is TGTGCCAGTAGTATACTTGGCGTTCAAGAGACCCAGTACTTC. It specifies CASSILGVQETQYF.

The genes are TRBV7-9 and TRBJ2-5; 13 bases map to TRBD2. Germline CDR1 SEHNR, CDR2 FQNEAQ (reference sequence). V shed 5 bases and J 4 bases; nucleotides not matched to a gene: 4. There are 15 residues in the CDR3. The CDR3 nucleotides read TGTGCCAGCAGCGGGAGACTAGCGGGAGGAGAGACCCAGTACTTC. This translates into CASSGRLAGGETQYF.